The rows below give T cell receptor beta chains drawn from one sample of a study of identical twins. TCRdb recomputed calls from the 5' RACE reads with MiXCR, one row per CDR3 protein. The table records 350,000 to 450,000 distinct CDR3 sequences, approximately 18% of them present only once. The sequenced material came from naive T cells sorted from blood. These receptors all come from a man aged 50-59 years in good health. The CDR3 runs from the conserved cysteine through the conserved F or W. A D gene is named only where the DNA matches it firmly. A row's size may be missing; if present it is once, few, many or a size class.

j_gene: TRBJ2-2; v_gene: TRBV9; d_gene: TRBD1; abundance: many; CDR3nt: TGTGCCAGCAGCGTAGGGCCAGGGGGCCACACCGGGGAGCTGTTTTTT; CDR3aa: CASSVGPGGHTGELFF
j_gene: TRBJ2-3; v_gene: TRBV20-1; d_gene: -; abundance: few; CDR3nt: TGCAGTGTCAAAGAGATGGCGGAGCGCACAGATACGCAGTATTTT; CDR3aa: CSVKEMAERTDTQYF
j_gene: TRBJ2-5; v_gene: TRBV20-1; d_gene: TRBD2; abundance: -; CDR3nt: TGCAGTGCTAGTTCCCCCGTCTCCCCACCTAGCGGGAGGCCTGGGGAGACCCAGTACTTC; CDR3aa: CSASSPVSPPSGRPGETQYF
j_gene: TRBJ2-2; v_gene: TRBV7-2; d_gene: -; abundance: -; CDR3nt: TGTGCCAGCAGCCGCTCCTCTGGGGTCGGGGAGCTGTTTTTT; CDR3aa: CASSRSSGVGELFF
j_gene: TRBJ2-7; v_gene: TRBV12-3/TRBV12-4; d_gene: -; abundance: few; CDR3nt: TGTGCCAGCAGTCCCTACGGGACACTTTACGAGCAGTACTTC; CDR3aa: CASSPYGTLYEQYF
j_gene: TRBJ1-5; v_gene: TRBV7-9; d_gene: -; abundance: many; CDR3nt: TGTGCCAGCAGCTTAATGACAGAAAATCAGCCCCAGCATTTT; CDR3aa: CASSLMTENQPQHF
j_gene: TRBJ2-2; v_gene: TRBV6-2/TRBV6-3; d_gene: TRBD1; abundance: -; CDR3nt: TGTGCCAGCAGTTACTCAACAGGGGCGCGCACCGGGGAGCTGTTTTTT; CDR3aa: CASSYSTGARTGELFF
j_gene: TRBJ2-7; v_gene: TRBV5-1; d_gene: -; abundance: -; CDR3nt: TGCGCCAGCAGCCCCTCATACAGGAGTGGGAAGTACTACGAGCAGTACTTC; CDR3aa: CASSPSYRSGKYYEQYF
j_gene: TRBJ1-1; v_gene: TRBV29-1; d_gene: -; abundance: many; CDR3nt: TGCAGCGTTGTGGAGGACAGTGAAGCTTTCTTT; CDR3aa: CSVVEDSEAFF
j_gene: TRBJ2-3; v_gene: TRBV5-1; d_gene: -; abundance: few; CDR3nt: TGCGCCAGCAGCTTGAGGGATAACACAGATACGCAGTATTTT; CDR3aa: CASSLRDNTDTQYF
j_gene: TRBJ2-6; v_gene: TRBV7-9; d_gene: -; abundance: -; CDR3nt: TGTGCCAGCGGCCGCTCTGGGGCCAACGTCCTGACTTTC; CDR3aa: CASGRSGANVLTF
j_gene: TRBJ2-7; v_gene: TRBV6-2/TRBV6-3; d_gene: -; abundance: -; CDR3nt: TGTGCCAGCAGTCACCCAGAAGAGCAGTACTTC; CDR3aa: CASSHPEEQYF
j_gene: TRBJ1-4; v_gene: TRBV20-1; d_gene: -; abundance: few; CDR3nt: TGCAGTGCTAGTCCGGACAGCAGAGCAACTAATGAAAAACTGTTTTTT; CDR3aa: CSASPDSRATNEKLFF
j_gene: TRBJ2-5; v_gene: TRBV12-3/TRBV12-4; d_gene: TRBD2; abundance: few; CDR3nt: TGTGCCAGTGGGTTAGGTACTAGCGCTAGGATGGGGACCCAGTACTTC; CDR3aa: CASGLGTSARMGTQYF
j_gene: TRBJ2-5; v_gene: TRBV20-1; d_gene: -; abundance: -; CDR3nt: TGCAGTGCTAGAGAGGCCCCGGGGCAGACCCAGTACTTC; CDR3aa: CSAREAPGQTQYF
j_gene: TRBJ2-3; v_gene: TRBV18; d_gene: -; abundance: -; CDR3nt: TGTGCCAGCTCACAGGGCAACACAGATACGCAGTATTTT; CDR3aa: CASSQGNTDTQYF
j_gene: TRBJ2-7; v_gene: TRBV6-1; d_gene: -; abundance: -; CDR3nt: TGTGCCAGCAGAAGAGGGGGAGGGAGCTACGAGCAGTACTTC; CDR3aa: CASRRGGGSYEQYF
j_gene: TRBJ2-1; v_gene: TRBV27; d_gene: TRBD2; abundance: many; CDR3nt: TGTGCCAGCAGTGCCTTTGGCGGGAGCGTCTACAATGAGCAGTTCTTC; CDR3aa: CASSAFGGSVYNEQFF
j_gene: TRBJ1-5; v_gene: TRBV20-1; d_gene: -; abundance: -; CDR3nt: TGCAGTGCTAGAGATGGCCCGGGGGGCGGCAATCAGCCCCAGCATTTT; CDR3aa: CSARDGPGGGNQPQHF
j_gene: TRBJ1-1; v_gene: TRBV6-1; d_gene: TRBD1; abundance: few; CDR3nt: TGTGCCAGCACCCCCCGCGAACAGGGGTGGAAGAACACTGAAGCTTTCTTT; CDR3aa: CASTPREQGWKNTEAFF
j_gene: TRBJ1-1; v_gene: TRBV20-1; d_gene: -; abundance: few; CDR3nt: TGCAGTGCTAGAGGACAGTCAACCCTTCCTGAAGCTTTCTTT; CDR3aa: CSARGQSTLPEAFF
j_gene: TRBJ1-5; v_gene: TRBV12-3/TRBV12-4; d_gene: -; abundance: many; CDR3nt: TGCGCCAGCAGCTTGGCCGGGGGGAGCAATCAGCCCCAGCATTTT; CDR3aa: CASSLAGGSNQPQHF
j_gene: TRBJ2-2; v_gene: TRBV10-3; d_gene: -; abundance: many; CDR3nt: TGTGCCATCAGTGATTCCGGGAGCTACACCGGGGAGCTGTTTTTT; CDR3aa: CAISDSGSYTGELFF
j_gene: TRBJ1-1; v_gene: TRBV11-2; d_gene: -; abundance: many; CDR3nt: TGTGCCAGCAGCATGACGGAAGTGAACACTGAAGCTTTCTTT; CDR3aa: CASSMTEVNTEAFF
j_gene: TRBJ2-1; v_gene: TRBV5-1; d_gene: -; abundance: -; CDR3nt: TGCGCCAGCAGCTTGGTACCAGGGACTTACAATGAGCAGTTCTTC; CDR3aa: CASSLVPGTYNEQFF